This paragraph covers one TCR beta chain sequence. V lost 1 base to trimming and J lost 6 bases; unmatched junction nucleotides: 9. Germline V gene lookup returns CDR1 SGHAT and CDR2 FQNNGV. This CDR3 comprises 16 residues. The data are from a study of blood T cell repertoires in COVID-19. TCRdb's copy holds only in-frame clones and misses some; the assay was immunoSEQ multiplex PCR. The table records 250,000 or so clones, roughly 90% of them present only once. This rearrangement joins TRBV11-2 to TRBJ1-2; 9 bases agree with TRBD1. The clonotype comes from a man between 60 and 70 years old with acute or convalescent COVID-19. Sequenced: peripheral blood. The CDR3 DNA is TGTGCCAGCAGCTTAGGTACCGGGACAGGGCATCATGGCTACACCTTC. Protein: CASSLGTGTGHHGYTF.